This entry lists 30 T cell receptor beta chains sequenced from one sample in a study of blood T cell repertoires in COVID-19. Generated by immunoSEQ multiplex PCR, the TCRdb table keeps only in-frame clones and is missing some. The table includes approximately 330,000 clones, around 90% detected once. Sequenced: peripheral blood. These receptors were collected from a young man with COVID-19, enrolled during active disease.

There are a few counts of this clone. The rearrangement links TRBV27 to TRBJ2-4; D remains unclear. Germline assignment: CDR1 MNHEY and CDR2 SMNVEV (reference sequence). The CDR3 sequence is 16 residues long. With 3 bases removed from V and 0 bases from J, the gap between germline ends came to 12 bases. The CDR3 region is CASSLNSVGAKNIQYF. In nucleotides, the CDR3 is TGTGCCAGCAGTTTGAACTCCGTCGGAGCCAAAAACATTCAGTACTTC.

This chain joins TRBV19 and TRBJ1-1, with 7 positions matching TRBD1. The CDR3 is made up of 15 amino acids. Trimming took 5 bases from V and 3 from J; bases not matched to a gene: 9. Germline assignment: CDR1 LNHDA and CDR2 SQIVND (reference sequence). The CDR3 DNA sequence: TGTGCCAGTAGTGATAACAGGGGCGGATACACTGAAGCTTTCTTT. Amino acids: CASSDNRGGYTEAFF.

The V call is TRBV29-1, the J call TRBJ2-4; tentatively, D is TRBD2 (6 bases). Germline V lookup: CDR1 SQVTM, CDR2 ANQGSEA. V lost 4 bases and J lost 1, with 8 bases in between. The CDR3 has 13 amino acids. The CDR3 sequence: CSVVEGAKNIQYF. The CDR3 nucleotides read TGCAGCGTTGTGGAGGGTGCCAAAAACATTCAGTACTTC.

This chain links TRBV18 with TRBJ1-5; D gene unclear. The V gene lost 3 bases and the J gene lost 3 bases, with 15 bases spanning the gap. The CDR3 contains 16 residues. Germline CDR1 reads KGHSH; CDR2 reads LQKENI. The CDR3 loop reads CASSPEGGYFNQPQHF. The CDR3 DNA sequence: TGTGCCAGCTCACCGGAGGGAGGGTACTTCAATCAGCCCCAGCATTTT.

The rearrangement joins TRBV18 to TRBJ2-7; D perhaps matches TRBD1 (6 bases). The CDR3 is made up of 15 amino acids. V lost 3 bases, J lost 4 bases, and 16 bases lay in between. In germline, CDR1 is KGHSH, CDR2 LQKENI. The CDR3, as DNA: TGTGCCAGCTCACCGGTGGGGGCCGAAACTTACGAGCAGTACTTC. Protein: CASSPVGAETYEQYF.

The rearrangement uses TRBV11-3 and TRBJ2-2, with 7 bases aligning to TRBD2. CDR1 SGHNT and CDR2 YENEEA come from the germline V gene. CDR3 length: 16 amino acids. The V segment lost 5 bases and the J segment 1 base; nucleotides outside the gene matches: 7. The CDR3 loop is CASSITGTKNTGELFF. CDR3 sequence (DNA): TGTGCCAGCAGCATTACCGGGACTAAGAACACCGGGGAGCTGTTTTTT.

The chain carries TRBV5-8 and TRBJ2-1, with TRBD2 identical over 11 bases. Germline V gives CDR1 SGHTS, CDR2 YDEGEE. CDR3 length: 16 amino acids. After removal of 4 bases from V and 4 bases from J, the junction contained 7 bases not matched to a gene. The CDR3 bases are TGTGCCAGCAGCCACCAGGGGACTAGCGGTTACAATGAGCAGTTCTTC. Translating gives CASSHQGTSGYNEQFF.

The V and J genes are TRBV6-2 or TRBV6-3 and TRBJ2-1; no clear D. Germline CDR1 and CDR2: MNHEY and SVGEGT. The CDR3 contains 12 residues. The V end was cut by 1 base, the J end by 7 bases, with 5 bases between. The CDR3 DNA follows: TGTGCCAGCAGTTACTGGCTTAATGAGCAGTTCTTC. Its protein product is CASSYWLNEQFF.

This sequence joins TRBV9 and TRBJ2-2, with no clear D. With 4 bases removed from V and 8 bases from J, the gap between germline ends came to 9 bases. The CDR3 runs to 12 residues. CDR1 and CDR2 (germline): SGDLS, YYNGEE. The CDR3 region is CASSTLRGELFF. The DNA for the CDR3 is TGTGCCAGCAGCACCCTGAGAGGGGAGCTGTTTTTT.

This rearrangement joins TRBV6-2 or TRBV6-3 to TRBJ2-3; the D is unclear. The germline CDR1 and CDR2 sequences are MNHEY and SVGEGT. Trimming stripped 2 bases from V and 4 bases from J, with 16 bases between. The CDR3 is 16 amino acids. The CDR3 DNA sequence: TGTGCCAGCAGTTACGTTGCGTCATTTTTTGCAGATACGCAGTATTTT. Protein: CASSYVASFFADTQYF.

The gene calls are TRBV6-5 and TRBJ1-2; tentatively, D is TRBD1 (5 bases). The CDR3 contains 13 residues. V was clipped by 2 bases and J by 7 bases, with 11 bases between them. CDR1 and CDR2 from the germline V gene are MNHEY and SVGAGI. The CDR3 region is CASSYAGFSGYTF. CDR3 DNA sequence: TGTGCCAGCAGTTACGCAGGGTTTAGTGGCTACACCTTC.

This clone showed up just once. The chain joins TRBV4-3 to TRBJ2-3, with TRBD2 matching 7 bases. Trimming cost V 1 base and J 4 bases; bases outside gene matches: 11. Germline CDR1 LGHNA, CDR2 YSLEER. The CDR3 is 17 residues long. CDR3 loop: CASSQALVERGPDTQYF. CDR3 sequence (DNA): TGCGCCAGCAGCCAAGCCCTGGTCGAGCGGGGACCAGATACGCAGTATTTT.

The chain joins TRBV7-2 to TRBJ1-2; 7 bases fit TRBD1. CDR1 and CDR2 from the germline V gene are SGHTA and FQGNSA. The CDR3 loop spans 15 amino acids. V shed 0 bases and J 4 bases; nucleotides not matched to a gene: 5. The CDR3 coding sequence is TGTGCCAGCAGCTTAGCAATCCGGGACAGCTATGGCTACACCTTC. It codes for CASSLAIRDSYGYTF.

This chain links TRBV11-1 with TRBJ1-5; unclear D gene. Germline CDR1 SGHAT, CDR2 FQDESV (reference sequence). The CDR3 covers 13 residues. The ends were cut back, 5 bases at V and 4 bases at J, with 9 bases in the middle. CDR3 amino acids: CASSPAENQPQHF. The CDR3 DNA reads TGTGCCAGCAGCCCCGCGGAGAATCAGCCCCAGCATTTT.

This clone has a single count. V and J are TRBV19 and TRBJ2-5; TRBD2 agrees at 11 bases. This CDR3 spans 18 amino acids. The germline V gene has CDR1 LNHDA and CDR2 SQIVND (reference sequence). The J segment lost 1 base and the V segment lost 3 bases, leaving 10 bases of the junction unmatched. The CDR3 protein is CASSITASGGISQETQYF. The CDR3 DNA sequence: TGTGCCAGTAGTATTACGGCTAGCGGGGGGATATCCCAAGAGACCCAGTACTTC.

CDR3 in amino acids: CASSYQGIGTEAFF. CDR3 DNA sequence: TGTGCCAGCAGTTACCAGGGTATTGGCACTGAAGCTTTCTTT. This chain joins TRBV27 and TRBJ1-1, with a tentative D call TRBD1 (5 bases). The CDR3 has 14 residues. Trimming pared 4 bases from V and 4 bases from J, leaving 13 bases between. Germline CDR1 MNHEY, CDR2 SMNVEV (reference sequence).

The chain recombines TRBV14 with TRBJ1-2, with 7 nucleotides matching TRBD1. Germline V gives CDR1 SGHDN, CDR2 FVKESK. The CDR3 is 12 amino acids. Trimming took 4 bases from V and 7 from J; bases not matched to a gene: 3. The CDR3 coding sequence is TGTGCCAGCAGCCTAGGGGGCTTTGGCTACACCTTC. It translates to CASSLGGFGYTF.

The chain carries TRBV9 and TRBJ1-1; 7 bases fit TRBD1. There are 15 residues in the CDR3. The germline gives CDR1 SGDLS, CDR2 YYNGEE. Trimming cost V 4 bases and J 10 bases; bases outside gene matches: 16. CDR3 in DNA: TGTGCCAGCAGCCCCCAGATGACAGGGATAACAGCAGCTTTCTTT. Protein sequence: CASSPQMTGITAAFF.

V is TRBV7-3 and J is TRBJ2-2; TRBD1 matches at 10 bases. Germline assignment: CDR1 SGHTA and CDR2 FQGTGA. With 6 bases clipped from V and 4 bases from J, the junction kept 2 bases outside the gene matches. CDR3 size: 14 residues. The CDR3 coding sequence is TGTGCCAGCAGTTGGACAGGGGGCACCGGGGAGCTGTTTTTT. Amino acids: CASSWTGGTGELFF.

CDR3 DNA: TGTGCCAGCAGTTACTCGGGACTAGCGGGGCTGATCTCCTACGAGCAGTACTTC. As protein: CASSYSGLAGLISYEQYF. V and J are TRBV6-2 or TRBV6-3 and TRBJ2-7; TRBD2 aligns across 13 bases. Germline V gene lookup returns CDR1 MNHEY and CDR2 SVGEGT. This CDR3 has 18 amino acids. The V segment lost 0 bases and the J segment 0 bases; nucleotides outside the gene matches: 5.

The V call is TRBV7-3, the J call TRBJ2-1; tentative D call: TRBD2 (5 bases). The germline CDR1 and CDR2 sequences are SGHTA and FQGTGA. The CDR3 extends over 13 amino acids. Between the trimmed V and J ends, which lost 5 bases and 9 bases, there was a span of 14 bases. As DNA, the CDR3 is TGTGCCAGCAGCATCCAAAGCGGCACTGAGCAGTTCTTC. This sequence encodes CASSIQSGTEQFF.

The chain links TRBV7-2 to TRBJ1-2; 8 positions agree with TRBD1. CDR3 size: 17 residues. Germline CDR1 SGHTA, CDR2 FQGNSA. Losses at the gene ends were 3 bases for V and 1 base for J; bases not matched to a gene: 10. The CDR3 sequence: CASSLIFWTGFNYGYTF. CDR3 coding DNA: TGTGCCAGCAGCTTGATCTTCTGGACAGGGTTTAACTATGGCTACACCTTC.

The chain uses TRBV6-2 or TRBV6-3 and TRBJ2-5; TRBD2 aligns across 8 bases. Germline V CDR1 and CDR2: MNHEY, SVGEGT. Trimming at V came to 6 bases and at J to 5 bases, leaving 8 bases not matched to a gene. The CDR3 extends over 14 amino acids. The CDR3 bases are TGTGCCAGCAGCCCCGGGGGGGCCCATGAGACCCAGTACTTC. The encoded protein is CASSPGGAHETQYF.

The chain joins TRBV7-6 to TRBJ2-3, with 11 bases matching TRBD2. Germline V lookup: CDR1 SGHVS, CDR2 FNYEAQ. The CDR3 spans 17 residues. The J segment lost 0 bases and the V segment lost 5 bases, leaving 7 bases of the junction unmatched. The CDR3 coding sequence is TGTGCCAGCAGCCAATTAGCGGGGGGGTCTAGCACAGATACGCAGTATTTT. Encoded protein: CASSQLAGGSSTDTQYF.

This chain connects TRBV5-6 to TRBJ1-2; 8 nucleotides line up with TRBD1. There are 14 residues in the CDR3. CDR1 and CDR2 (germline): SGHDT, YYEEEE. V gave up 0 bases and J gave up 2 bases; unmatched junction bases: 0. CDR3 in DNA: TGTGCCAGCAGCTTGGGGGACAGGAACTATGGCTACACCTTC. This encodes CASSLGDRNYGYTF.

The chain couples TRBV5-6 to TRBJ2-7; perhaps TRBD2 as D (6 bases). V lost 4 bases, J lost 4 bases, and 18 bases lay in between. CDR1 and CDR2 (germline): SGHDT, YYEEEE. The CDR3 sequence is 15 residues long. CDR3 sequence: CASSPREGRRYEQYF. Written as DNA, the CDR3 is TGTGCCAGCAGCCCCAGAGAAGGGAGGAGATACGAGCAGTACTTC. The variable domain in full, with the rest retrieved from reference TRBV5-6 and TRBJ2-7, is DAGVTQSPTHLIKTRGQQVTLRCSPKSGHDTVSWYQQALGQGPQFIFQYYEEEERQRGNFPDRFSGHQFPNYSSELNVNALLLGDSALYLCASSPREGRRYEQYFGPGTRLTVT.

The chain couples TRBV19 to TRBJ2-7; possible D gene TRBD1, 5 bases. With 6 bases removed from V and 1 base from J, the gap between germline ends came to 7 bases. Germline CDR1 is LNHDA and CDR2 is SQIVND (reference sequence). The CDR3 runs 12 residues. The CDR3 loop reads CASRDTSYEQYF. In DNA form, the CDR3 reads TGTGCCAGTAGGGACACATCCTACGAGCAGTACTTC.

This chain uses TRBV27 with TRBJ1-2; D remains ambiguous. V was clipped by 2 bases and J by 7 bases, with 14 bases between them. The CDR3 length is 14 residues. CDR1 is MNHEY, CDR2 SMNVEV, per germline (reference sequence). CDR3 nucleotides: TGTGCCAGCAGTTTAAGCGGGTCTCAAGGTGGCTACACCTTC. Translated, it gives CASSLSGSQGGYTF.

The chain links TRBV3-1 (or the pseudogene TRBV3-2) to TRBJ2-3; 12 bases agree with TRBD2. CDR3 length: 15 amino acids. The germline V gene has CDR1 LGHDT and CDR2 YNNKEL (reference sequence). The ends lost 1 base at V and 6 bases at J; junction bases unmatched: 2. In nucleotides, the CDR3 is TGTGCCAGCAGCCAAGGACTAGCGGGGGCGGATACGCAGTATTTT. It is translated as CASSQGLAGADTQYF.

The CDR3 nucleotides are TGTGCCAGCAACCTCCCTAGCGCGTCCACAGATACGCAGTATTTT. It is translated as CASNLPSASTDTQYF. The chain links TRBV7-2 to TRBJ2-3; possible D gene TRBD2, 6 bases. There are 15 residues in the CDR3. V was shortened by 7 bases and J by 2 bases, with 16 bases between the two germline ends. Germline CDR1 reads SGHTA; CDR2 reads FQGNSA.